This T cell receptor beta chain was sequenced in a study of blood T cells in healthy people across ages. The ends were cut back, 4 bases at V and 3 bases at J, with 7 bases in the middle. The CDR3 contains 12 residues. Germline CDR1 reads SGHTA; CDR2 reads FQGNSA. For the second PCR, which ran for roughly 7 to 11 cycles, a sample-barcoded 5' primer and a J-beta primer mix were used. One entry per CDR3 protein, called by TCRdb with MiXCR from the 5' RACE reads. This sample has 2 million or so distinct CDR3 sequences, with 49% found just once. This chain joins TRBV7-2 and TRBJ2-7; D not resolved. The material sequenced was blood. This clonotype was sampled from a woman in her thirties or forties in good health. The chain's CDR3 is CASSSRFYEQYF. As DNA, the CDR3 is TGTGCCAGCAGCTCCCGTTTCTACGAGCAGTACTTC.